These 27 T cell receptor beta chains originate from one sample sequenced in a study of regulatory T cells in long-lasting Graves disease. Stated time point: persistent/refractory GD, antithyroid drugs over 5 years with positive TRAb. There was RNA extracted from PBMCs, and the TCR library was made from it. TCR beta libraries were built with iRepertoire HTBI primers and Arm-PCR of CDR3 regions. MiXCR, run by TCRdb on the multiplex PCR reads, gives a single entry per CDR3 protein. The data contain more than 650,000 distinct CDR3 sequences, around 30% of them singletons. This specimen consisted of peripheral blood mononuclear cells (PBMCs), obtained when the disease was refractory, from a patient treated with antithyroid drugs. Receptors were obtained from a female donor with Graves disease.

This chain's CDR3 is CSVEPRGRTEAFF. The CDR3 bases are TGCAGCGTTGAGCCCAGGGGCAGGACTGAAGCTTTCTTT. The rearrangement joins TRBV29-1 to TRBJ1-1, with D tentatively TRBD1 (6 bases). The V end was cut by 3 bases, the J end by 5 bases, with 13 bases between. Germline CDR1 reads SQVTM; CDR2 reads ANQGSEA. This CDR3 spans 13 amino acids.

This clonotype was seen just once. The rearrangement uses TRBV5-6 and TRBJ2-7, with 9 bases that match TRBD2. This CDR3 region has 14 residues. The V and J ends lost 8 bases and 3 bases, in that order; junction bases with no gene match: 9. Germline lookup yields CDR1 SGHDT and CDR2 YYEEEE. The CDR3 region is CASRGGLAYYEQYF. The CDR3 DNA reads TGTGCCAGTAGGGGGGGACTAGCTTACTACGAGCAGTACTTC.

This clonotype was counted only a few times. The chain couples TRBV20-1 to TRBJ2-7, with D uncertain. The CDR3 extends over 12 amino acids. Germline loops: CDR1 DFQATT, CDR2 SNEGSKA (reference sequence). V was trimmed by 3 bases and J by 5 bases, leaving 11 bases between them. This CDR3 is CSASPGGNEQYF. The CDR3 nucleotides are TGCAGTGCTAGCCCAGGTGGAAACGAGCAGTACTTC.

The chain combines TRBV12-3 or TRBV12-4 with TRBJ1-2; 11 bases are shared with TRBD1. The V segment lost 6 bases and the J segment 7 bases; nucleotides outside the gene matches: 4. The CDR3 is made up of 13 amino acids. The CDR3 loop is CASSMGQGGGYTF. CDR3 nucleotides: TGTGCCAGCAGCATGGGACAGGGGGGTGGCTACACCTTC.

This clonotype was counted only a few times. As DNA, the CDR3 is TGTGCCAGCAGCCAAGAGGTAACCAAGAAAACCTTC. Residues: CASSQEVTKKTF. The V and J genes are TRBV3-1 and TRBJ1-2; D unclear. This CDR3 contains 12 residues. Trimming took off 0 bases at V and 14 bases at J, with 13 bases between the two ends. Looked up from germline, CDR1 is LGHDT and CDR2 is YNNKEL (reference sequence).

The DNA of the CDR3 is TGTGCCAGCAGTCCCCCCCCCCCAGGCTACACCTTC. This encodes CASSPPPPGYTF. The chain has TRBV28 and TRBJ1-2; no reliable D call. CDR1 and CDR2 (germline): MDHEN, SYDVKM. This CDR3 spans 12 amino acids. V lost 5 bases, J lost 8 bases, and 12 bases lay in between.

The chain recombines TRBV6-2 or TRBV6-3 with TRBJ2-5; D possibly corresponds to TRBD1 (6 bases). The germline gives CDR1 MNHEY, CDR2 SVGEGT. The V end lost 5 bases, the J end lost 1 base, and 14 bases lay between the germline ends. The CDR3 length is 15 residues. In nucleotides, the CDR3 is TGTGCCAGCAGTGAACAGGGAGTGGTCCAAGAGACCCAGTACTTC. It specifies CASSEQGVVQETQYF.

This clonotype has ten or more counts. The gene calls are TRBV15 and TRBJ2-7; D is perhaps TRBD1 (5 bases). Germline V CDR1 and CDR2: LNHNV, YYDKDF (reference sequence). This CDR3 spans 17 amino acids. V dropped 4 bases and J dropped 3 bases, with 22 bases sitting between them. This CDR3 is CATSKRYQGHPNYEQYF. In DNA form, the CDR3 reads TGTGCCACCAGCAAACGCTACCAAGGACACCCGAACTACGAGCAGTACTTC.

This clonotype has only a few counts. The chain joins TRBV13 to TRBJ1-1; D is uncertain. The CDR3 is 16 residues long. The germline V gene has CDR1 PRHDT and CDR2 FYEKMQ (reference sequence). V dropped 0 bases and J dropped 0 bases, with 11 bases sitting between them. This CDR3 is CASSLGAEGLNTEAFF. The CDR3 DNA is TGTGCCAGCAGCTTAGGGGCAGAAGGCTTGAACACTGAAGCTTTCTTT.

The CDR3 protein is CASSSGGSGSYEQYF. DNA of the CDR3: TGTGCCAGCAGTTCGGGCGGGAGCGGCTCCTACGAGCAGTACTTC. This chain uses TRBV6-2 or TRBV6-3 with TRBJ2-7, with TRBD2 identical over 7 bases. V lost 4 bases to trimming and J lost 0 bases; unmatched junction nucleotides: 6. Germline V gives CDR1 MNHEY, CDR2 SVGEGT. The CDR3 spans 15 residues.

The rearrangement uses TRBV5-1 and TRBJ2-2; 10 nucleotides align to TRBD1. Germline trimming cut 7 bases from V and 5 bases from J; bases unmatched to any gene: 5. Germline V gives CDR1 SGHRS, CDR2 YFSETQ. The CDR3 sequence is 14 residues long. The CDR3 sequence: CASCGQGVTGELFF. The CDR3 DNA reads as TGCGCCAGCTGCGGACAGGGGGTGACCGGGGAGCTGTTTTTT.

The chain is built from TRBV19 and TRBJ1-1; maybe TRBD1 (6 bases). Germline V gene sequence: CDR1 LNHDA, CDR2 SQIVND (reference sequence). Trimming left V 3 bases short and J 1 base short, with 12 bases between. The CDR3 length is 15 residues. CDR3 loop: CASSISQGRNTEAFF. CDR3 nucleotide sequence: TGTGCCAGTAGTATCTCGCAGGGGAGGAACACTGAAGCTTTCTTT.

This clonotype showed up just once. The gene calls are TRBV9 and TRBJ2-7, with D perhaps being TRBD1 or TRBD2 (5 bases each). V lost 3 bases, J lost 6 bases, and 28 bases lay in between. Germline CDR1 and CDR2: SGDLS and YYNGEE. This CDR3 comprises 18 residues. The CDR3: CASSARPLPGTAPLEQYF. CDR3 nucleotides: TGTGCCAGCAGCGCGCGCCCTCTACCCGGGACGGCCCCGCTCGAGCAGTACTTC.

This clonotype has at least ten counts. The chain joins TRBV28 to TRBJ2-7; D unresolved. Germline V gene sequence: CDR1 MDHEN, CDR2 SYDVKM. The CDR3 runs to 15 residues. The V end lost 5 bases, the J end lost 1 base, and 15 bases lay between the germline ends. Written as DNA, the CDR3 is TGTGCCAGCAGTCCTTGGACCCCTCGTTCCTACGAGCAGTACTTC. It specifies CASSPWTPRSYEQYF. Filled out from reference TRBV28 and TRBJ2-7, the complete variable domain reads DVKVTQSSRYLVKRTGEKVFLECVQDMDHENMFWYRQDPGLGLRLIYFSYDVKMKEKGDIPEGYSVSREKKERFSLILESASTNQTSMYLCASSPWTPRSYEQYFGPGTRLTVT.

Here the CDR3 reads CASRPTGTSYTEAFF. Written as DNA, the CDR3 is TGTGCCAGCAGACCGACCGGGACATCTTACACTGAAGCTTTCTTT. J is TRBJ1-1 and V is TRBV6-1; a weak D match, TRBD1 (6 bases). There are 15 residues in the CDR3. Trimming took off 6 bases at V and 3 bases at J, with 17 bases between the two ends. From germline, CDR1 is MNHNS and CDR2 SASEGT.

The chain carries TRBV12-3 or TRBV12-4 and TRBJ1-1; D gene unclear. V was clipped by 4 bases and J by 5 bases, with 8 bases between them. The length of the CDR3 is 12 residues. In DNA form, the CDR3 reads TGTGCCAGCAGTTACCTACTAACTGAAGCTTTCTTT. This sequence encodes CASSYLLTEAFF.

This clonotype has just a few counts. The rearrangement joins TRBV19 to TRBJ2-7; TRBD2 aligns across 9 bases. CDR1 is LNHDA and CDR2 is SQIVND in the germline V gene (reference sequence). V shed 3 bases, J shed 6 bases, and the junction held 12 bases outside the gene matches. The CDR3 is made up of 16 amino acids. The CDR3 region is CASSIGRLADLGEQYF. In nucleotides, the CDR3 is TGTGCCAGTAGTATCGGTCGACTAGCGGACTTGGGCGAGCAGTACTTC.

This clonotype was seen once. A read error may produce the germline difference seen at one junction end. The chain joins TRBV6-1 to TRBJ1-1; D is unclear. Germline CDR1 MNHNS, CDR2 SASEGT. The CDR3 totals 15 residues. The CDR3 sequence: CASTPRDRMNTEASF. The CDR3 coding sequence is TGTGCCAGCACCCCGAGGGATCGAATGAACACTGAAGCTTCCTTT.

This sequence joins TRBV11-2 and TRBJ2-5; 8 nucleotides agree with TRBD2. The V and J ends lost 3 bases and 4 bases, in that order; junction bases with no gene match: 10. The CDR3 contains 16 residues. The germline V gene encodes CDR1 SGHAT and CDR2 FQNNGV. This CDR3 reads CASSFPPGLGGETQYF. The CDR3 region has the DNA TGTGCCAGCAGCTTCCCCCCGGGACTAGGCGGAGAGACCCAGTACTTC. The variable domain in full, with the rest retrieved from reference TRBV11-2 and TRBJ2-5, is EAGVAQSPRYKIIEKRQSVAFWCNPISGHATLYWYQQILGQGPKLLIQFQNNGVVDDSQLPKDRFSAERLKGVDSTLKIQPAKLEDSAVYLCASSFPPGLGGETQYFGPGTRLLVL.

This chain joins TRBV20-1 and TRBJ2-1, with 8 bases that match TRBD2. The CDR3 has 14 residues. V gave up 0 bases and J gave up 4 bases; unmatched junction bases: 2. Per the germline V gene, CDR1 is DFQATT and CDR2 is SNEGSKA (reference sequence). Written as DNA, the CDR3 is TGCAGTGCTAGAGATACTAGCGGATACAATGAGCAGTTCTTC. It translates to CSARDTSGYNEQFF.

This clonotype showed up many times. CDR3 DNA: TGTGCCAGCAGTTTCTACAGGGAGCCCCAGCATTTT. It yields the protein CASSFYREPQHF. The V and J genes are TRBV28 and TRBJ1-5; maybe TRBD1 (6 bases). Looked up from germline, CDR1 is MDHEN and CDR2 is SYDVKM. V was shortened by 3 bases and J by 8 bases, with 8 bases between the two germline ends. CDR3 length: 12 residues.

This chain joins TRBV28 and TRBJ1-4; possible D gene TRBD1, 6 bases. This CDR3 comprises 14 residues. Germline-derived CDR1 and CDR2 are MDHEN and SYDVKM. V shed 2 bases and J shed 7 bases, with 11 bases lying between them. The CDR3 DNA reads as TGTGCCAGCAGTTTACTGGGGGCGAGTGAAAAACTGTTTTTT. Translating it yields CASSLLGASEKLFF.

This clonotype was recorded many times. This sequence joins TRBV2 and TRBJ1-5; TRBD1 is a possible D gene (5 bases). Trimming removed 3 bases from V and 5 bases from J, with 14 bases in between. In germline, CDR1 is SNHLY, CDR2 FYNNEI. This CDR3 has 15 residues. The CDR3 protein is CASSDATANYQPQHF. As DNA, the CDR3 is TGTGCCAGCAGTGATGCGACAGCCAACTATCAGCCCCAGCATTTT.

This clonotype showed up just a few times. The J gene is TRBJ2-7, the V gene TRBV6-2 or TRBV6-3, with D possibly being TRBD1 (6 bases). Trimming stripped 5 bases from V and 2 bases from J, with 13 bases between. In germline, CDR1 is MNHEY, CDR2 SVGEGT. The CDR3 consists of 14 residues. The CDR3 sequence: CASSTGNAPYEQYF. The CDR3 bases are TGTGCCAGCAGTACAGGGAACGCTCCCTACGAGCAGTACTTC.

This clonotype was detected only a few times. The chain is built from TRBV29-1 and TRBJ1-2; D might be TRBD1 (5 bases). The CDR3 totals 11 residues. Trimming stripped 4 bases from V and 6 bases from J, with 9 bases between. Germline V gene lookup returns CDR1 SQVTM and CDR2 ANQGSEA. Here the CDR3 DNA reads TGCAGCGTTGGGGGCCGGGATGGCTACACCTTC. Amino acid sequence: CSVGGRDGYTF.

This clonotype was detected ten times or more. This chain joins TRBV28 and TRBJ2-5, with D tentatively TRBD1 (7 bases). This CDR3 comprises 15 residues. V shed 7 bases and J shed 5 bases, with 20 bases lying between them. Germline V CDR1 and CDR2: MDHEN, SYDVKM. CDR3 region: CASTTGQGGYETQYF. DNA for the CDR3: TGTGCCAGCACCACCGGGCAGGGGGGATATGAGACCCAGTACTTC.

The chain is built from TRBV29-1 and TRBJ1-4; possible D gene TRBD1, 5 bases. The V and J ends lost 4 bases and 3 bases respectively, with 15 bases between them. CDR1 SQVTM and CDR2 ANQGSEA come from the germline V gene. This CDR3 contains 15 residues. CDR3 nucleotide sequence: TGCAGCGTTGTTATAGGGGCTCTTGCTAATGAAAAACTGTTTTTT. Protein: CSVVIGALANEKLFF.